Listed below are T cell receptor beta chains from one sample, sequenced in a study of blood T cell repertoires in COVID-19. TCRdb's copy holds only in-frame clones and misses some; the assay was immunoSEQ multiplex PCR. The data show about 200,000 clones, with 86% seen just once and approximately 4.8% held by the top ten. The sequencing input was PBMCs or T cells enriched from blood (not recorded which). The origin of the receptors is a woman aged 30 to 39 who had been exposed to COVID-19. The conserved cysteine and the conserved F or W are not part of the CDR3 here.

v_call cdr3_aa
TRBV19 ASKTLSGAKNIQY
TRBV30 AWSGLSGQY
TRBV10-3 AIRPGQERYEQY
TRBV27 ASSLSGSGASYEQY
TRBV27 ASTPTSDTEAF
TRBV6-5 ASRIDFSGNTIY
TRBV28 AGGTRDTGELF
TRBV28 ASSLAGGRYTDTQY
TRBV12-5 ASGSWTVNTEAF
TRBV19 ASSIGAVIAKNIQY